This T cell receptor (beta chain) is drawn from a study of blood T cell repertoires in COVID-19. Study at large: Material from acute and convalescent COVID-19 was sourced from the United States, Italy and Spain. Nucleic acid was either cDNA or gDNA, and it came from T cells, B-cell-depleted T cells, or PBMCs.

Original analysis: Nucleated cell counts were estimated from reference gene primer amplification. Sequencing was performed with immunoSEQ multiplex PCR; in TCRdb, only in-frame clones are kept and a portion is missing. V and J calls and clone size are copied from that table; D and trimming were computed from the DNA. The sample carries 70,000 to 95,000 clones, around four fifths recorded once. The sequenced sample consisted of peripheral blood. The TCR sequence derives from a woman in her 70s with active or convalescent COVID-19.

The CDR3 nucleotides are TGTGCCAGCAGCACGTTTTTAGCGAAGAAAAGGAATGAGCAGTTCTTC. Encoded protein: CASSTFLAKKRNEQFF. This rearrangement joins TRBV27 to TRBJ2-1; D possibly corresponds to TRBD2 (5 bases). CDR1 is MNHEY, CDR2 SMNVEV, per germline (reference sequence). The CDR3 has 16 amino acids. Trimming stripped 6 bases from V and 7 bases from J, with 22 bases between.